This TCR beta chain appears in the sequencing data of a study of regulatory T cells in long-lasting Graves disease. As to this clonotype: Its target is unknown.

Through Arm-PCR of CDR3 regions and iRepertoire HTBI primers, TCR beta libraries were built. MiXCR, applied by TCRdb to the multiplex PCR reads, yields one record per CDR3 protein. Counted here are about 470,000 distinct CDR3 sequences, about a fifth occurring once; the ten biggest clones make up over 7.5%. Points from the study as a whole: It was peripheral blood alone, not thyroid tissue, that was studied.

Noted time point: persistent/refractory GD, antithyroid drugs over 5 years with positive TRAb. Generation of the TCR library employed RNA extracted from PBMCs. Patients with Graves' disease were diagnosed by American Thyroid Association guidelines. From an endocrinology department in Xi'an, China, came the patients. V lost 3 bases, J lost 10 bases, and 8 bases lay in between. From germline, CDR1 is SGHRS and CDR2 YFSETQ. CDR3 length: 11 amino acids. This TCR came from a female donor with Graves disease. The chain recombines TRBV5-1 with TRBJ2-1; possible D gene TRBD1, 5 bases. The specimen comprised peripheral blood mononuclear cells (PBMCs), sampled when the disease was refractory, from a patient treated with antithyroid drugs. CDR3: CASSSGLEQFF. DNA for the CDR3: TGCGCCAGCAGCTCAGGGTTAGAGCAGTTCTTC.